This entry is about one TCR beta chain. Using its own MiXCR run on the PCR reads, TCRdb lists one record per CDR3 protein. The sample consists of 550,000 to 750,000 distinct CDR3 sequences, approximately 20% of them appearing once. Trimming cost V 5 bases and J 0 bases; bases outside gene matches: 4. This CDR3 spans 15 amino acids. Germline lookup yields CDR1 MNHEY and CDR2 SMNVEV (reference sequence). This sample is drawn from a study of molecular identifiers for immune sequencing clone quantification. The TCR sequence derives from a human donor in good health. Some libraries in this study had Jurkat cell RNA spiked in. Input material: naive CD8+ T cells from blood, with Jurkat cell RNA spiked in. The subset here: FACS-sorted CD8+CD4-CCR7+CD45RA+ naive T cells. The rearrangement joins TRBV27 to TRBJ2-1; 7 bases align to TRBD1. CDR3 sequence reads: CASSPNRGSYNEQFF. DNA of the CDR3: TGTGCCAGCAGTCCAAACAGGGGCTCCTACAATGAGCAGTTCTTC.